The entry below describes one T cell receptor (beta chain). The sample is drawn from a study of blood T cell repertoires in COVID-19. Study information: The origin of the acute and convalescent COVID-19 samples was the United States, Italy and Spain. Sources were T cells, B-cell-depleted T cells, or PBMCs; the material itself was cDNA or gDNA.

Authors' processing steps: Counts of nucleated cells, estimated from reference gene primer amplification, were obtained. Clones were read by immunoSEQ multiplex PCR, and TCRdb kept only the in-frame ones, dropping some. The DNA gave D and trimming, while V, J and clone size come from that table. Among about 240,000 clones, more than 85% were seen once, and the ten largest hold about 7.6%. The sample taken for sequencing was peripheral blood. This TCR was recovered from a woman in her 70s with active or convalescent COVID-19.

CDR3 amino acids: CASSLRERSYNSPLHF. CDR3 bases: TGTGCCAGCAGTTTGAGGGAGAGGTCCTATAATTCACCCCTCCACTTT. The chain recombines TRBV6-5 with TRBJ1-6; D is ambiguous. V was cut by 4 bases and J by 1 base, with 11 bases left in between. The CDR3 totals 16 residues. Germline V CDR1 and CDR2: MNHEY, SVGAGI.